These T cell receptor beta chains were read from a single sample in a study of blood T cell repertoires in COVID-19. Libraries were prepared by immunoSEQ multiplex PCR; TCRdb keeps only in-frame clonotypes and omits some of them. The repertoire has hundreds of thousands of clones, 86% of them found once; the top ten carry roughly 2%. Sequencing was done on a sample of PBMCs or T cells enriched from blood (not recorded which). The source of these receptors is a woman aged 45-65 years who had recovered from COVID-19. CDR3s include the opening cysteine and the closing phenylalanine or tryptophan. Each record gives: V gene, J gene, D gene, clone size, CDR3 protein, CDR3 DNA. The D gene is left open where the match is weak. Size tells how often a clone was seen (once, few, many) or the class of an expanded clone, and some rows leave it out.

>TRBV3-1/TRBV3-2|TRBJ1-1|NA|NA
CASTWGGTTEAFF
TGTGCCAGCACCTGGGGGGGGACCACTGAAGCTTTCTTT
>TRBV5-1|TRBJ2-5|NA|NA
CASSLGRVQETQYF
TGCGCCAGCAGCTTGGGGCGGGTTCAAGAGACCCAGTACTTC
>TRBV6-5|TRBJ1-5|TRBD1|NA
CASSYPGTDQPQHF
TGTGCCAGCAGTTACCCCGGGACAGATCAGCCCCAGCATTTT
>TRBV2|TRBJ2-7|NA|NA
CASSGESRGMGYF
TGTGCCAGCAGTGGCGAGTCTAGGGGAATGGGGTACTTC
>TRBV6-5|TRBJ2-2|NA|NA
CASRRNPQAPGELFF
TGTGCCAGCCGGAGGAACCCGCAGGCCCCCGGGGAGCTGTTTTTT
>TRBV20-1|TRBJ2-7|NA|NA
CSASQQSTYEQYF
TGCAGTGCTAGTCAACAGTCAACCTACGAGCAGTACTTC
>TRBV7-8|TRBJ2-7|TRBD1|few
CASSVDPGQGYEQYF
TGTGCCAGCAGCGTGGACCCGGGACAGGGCTACGAGCAGTACTTC
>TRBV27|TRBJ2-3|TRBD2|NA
CASSPVSAGGPFGTDTQYF
TGTGCCAGCAGTCCGGTCTCGGCGGGGGGGCCCTTCGGCACAGATACGCAGTATTTT
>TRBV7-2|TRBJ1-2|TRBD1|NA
CASSPSPGGSGYTF
TGTGCCAGCAGCCCGTCACCAGGGGGGAGCGGCTACACCTTC
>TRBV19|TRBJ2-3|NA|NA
CASSIRLGGVDTDTQYF
TGTGCCAGTAGTATAAGGTTAGGGGGGGTTGACACAGATACGCAGTATTTT
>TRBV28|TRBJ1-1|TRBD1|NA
CASTKDRGLLEAFF
TGTGCCAGCACTAAGGACAGGGGGCTTCTAGAAGCTTTCTTT
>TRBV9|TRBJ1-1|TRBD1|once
CASSTGQGLLSEAFF
TGTGCCAGCAGCACGGGACAGGGGCTTTTATCTGAAGCTTTCTTT
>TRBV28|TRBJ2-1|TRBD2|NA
CASSPASGVYNEQFF
TGTGCCAGCAGTCCCGCTAGCGGAGTTTACAATGAGCAGTTCTTC
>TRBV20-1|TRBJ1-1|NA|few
CSARGQTEAFF
TGCAGTGCTAGGGGGCAGACTGAAGCTTTCTTT
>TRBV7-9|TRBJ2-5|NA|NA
CASSLGTFQETQYF
TGTGCCAGCAGCCTTGGGACTTTCCAAGAGACCCAGTACTTC
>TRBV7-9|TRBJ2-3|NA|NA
CASSPVVARTDTQYF
TGTGCCAGCAGCCCTGTGGTAGCCCGCACAGATACGCAGTATTTT
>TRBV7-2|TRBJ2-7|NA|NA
CASSFGGSYEQYF
TGTGCCAGCAGCTTTGGCGGCTCCTACGAGCAGTACTTC
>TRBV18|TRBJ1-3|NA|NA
CASVRQGSSGNTIYF
TGTGCCAGCGTCCGCCAGGGTAGTTCGGGAAACACCATATATTTT
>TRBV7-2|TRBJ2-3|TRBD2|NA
CASTLQGLAGARSTDTQYF
TGTGCCAGCACCTTGCAGGGGCTAGCGGGAGCGAGGAGCACAGATACGCAGTATTTT
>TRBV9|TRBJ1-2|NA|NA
CASSVDDLTGDYYGYTF
TGTGCCAGCAGCGTAGATGACCTAACGGGGGACTACTATGGCTACACCTTC
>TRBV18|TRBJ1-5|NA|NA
CASSPRGNQPQHF
TGTGCCAGCTCACCTCGGGGAAATCAGCCCCAGCATTTT
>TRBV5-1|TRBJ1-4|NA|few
CASSLEVFGQKLFF
TGCGCCAGCAGCTTGGAGGTGTTTGGGCAAAAACTGTTTTTT
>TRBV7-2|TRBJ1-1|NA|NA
CASSSGGAIRTEAFF
TGTGCCAGCAGCTCCGGGGGGGCCATACGCACTGAAGCTTTCTTT
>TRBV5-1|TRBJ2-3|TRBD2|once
CASSPGTSGGADTQYF
TGCGCCAGCAGCCCCGGGACTAGCGGGGGTGCAGATACGCAGTATTTT
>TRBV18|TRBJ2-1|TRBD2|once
CASSPIRGGKSGRSFRDEQFF
TGTGCCAGCTCACCAATCCGAGGGGGGAAAAGCGGGAGGAGTTTCCGCGATGAGCAGTTCTTC
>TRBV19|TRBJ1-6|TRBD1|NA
CASTEFGTGVSPLHF
TGTGCCAGTACCGAGTTTGGGACAGGGGTGTCACCCCTCCACTTT
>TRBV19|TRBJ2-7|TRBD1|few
CASRRTQGAGNEQYF
TGTGCCAGTAGAAGAACTCAGGGGGCCGGCAACGAGCAGTACTTC
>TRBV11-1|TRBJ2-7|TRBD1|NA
CASSSRQGGRYEQYF
TGTGCCAGCAGCTCAAGACAGGGGGGCCGTTACGAGCAGTACTTC
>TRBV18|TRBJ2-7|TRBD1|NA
CASSATGGSSYEQYF
TGTGCCAGCTCAGCGACAGGGGGTAGCTCCTACGAGCAGTACTTC